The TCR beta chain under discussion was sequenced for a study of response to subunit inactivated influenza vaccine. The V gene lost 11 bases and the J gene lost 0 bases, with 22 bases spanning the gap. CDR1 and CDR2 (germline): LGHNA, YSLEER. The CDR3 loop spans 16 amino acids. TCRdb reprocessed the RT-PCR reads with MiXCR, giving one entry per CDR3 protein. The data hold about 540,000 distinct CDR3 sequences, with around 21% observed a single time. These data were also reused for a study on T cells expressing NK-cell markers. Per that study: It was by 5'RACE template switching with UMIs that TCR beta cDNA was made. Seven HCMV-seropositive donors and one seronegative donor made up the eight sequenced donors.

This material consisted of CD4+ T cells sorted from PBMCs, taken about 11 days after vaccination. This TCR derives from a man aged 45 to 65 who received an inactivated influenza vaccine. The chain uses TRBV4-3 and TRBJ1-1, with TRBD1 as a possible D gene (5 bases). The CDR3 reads CAAPGQGARLNTEAFF. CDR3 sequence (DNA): TGCGCCGCTCCAGGGCAGGGAGCTCGCCTGAACACTGAAGCTTTCTTT.